The 13 T cell receptor beta chains reported below all come from one sample, sequenced in a study of beta chain features in type 1 diabetes. The study, taken as a whole, reports: Moderate yet significant TCRB CDR3 shortening was seen in Type 1 diabetes patients in all four CD4+ subsets.

cDNA synthesis used the whole RNA isolate, giving expressed TCRB sequences. Generated by immunoSEQ multiplex PCR, the TCRdb table keeps only in-frame clones and is missing some. The repertoire holds almost 350,000 clones, with roughly a tenth as singletons. No antigen is known for these receptors. Source material: central memory CD4+ T cells from blood. Every receptor here comes from a man in his thirties or forties with type 1 diabetes.

Of note for this clone: A read error is possible here, since a much larger clone lies one base away. The chain uses TRBV6-1 and TRBJ2-3, with a weak D call TRBD1 (5 bases). Germline V gene data show CDR1 as MNHNS and CDR2 as SASEGT. CDR3 length: 16 amino acids. CDR3 sequence: CASSGLGEKLTDTQYF. In DNA, the CDR3 is TGTGCCAGCAGTGGCTTGGGCGAGAAATTGACAGATACACAGTATTTT.

In this sample, this clone turned up a few times. The V and J genes are TRBV28 and TRBJ1-2; maybe TRBD1 (5 bases). The CDR3 covers 12 residues. CDR1 MDHEN and CDR2 SYDVKM come from the germline V gene. The CDR3 is CAAGGFLYGYTF. In nucleotides, the CDR3 is TGTGCGGCTGGGGGGTTCCTCTATGGCTACACCTTC.

This chain joins TRBV7-2 and TRBJ1-2; 9 bases match TRBD1. The CDR3 has 14 amino acids. Per germline, CDR1 SGHTA and CDR2 FQGNSA. Trimming removed 2 bases from V and 4 bases from J; junction bases left unmatched: 2. For the CDR3, the DNA is TGTGCCAGCAGCTTAACAGGGGGCGCCTATGGCTACACCTTC. Protein: CASSLTGGAYGYTF.

The V call is TRBV9, the J call TRBJ1-2; perhaps TRBD1 as D (6 bases). Per germline, CDR1 SGDLS and CDR2 YYNGEE. This CDR3 region has 13 residues. The V end was cut by 7 bases, the J end by 4 bases, with 14 bases between. The CDR3 here is CASSGGRGYGYTF. DNA for the CDR3: TGTGCCAGCTCGGGGGGGCGTGGCTATGGCTACACCTTC.

The chain combines TRBV7-9 with TRBJ1-1, with D uncertain. Germline CDR1 and CDR2: SEHNR and FQNEAQ (reference sequence). Trimming shortened V by 8 bases and J by 3 bases, and 7 bases separated the two germline ends. The CDR3 covers 11 residues. The CDR3 nucleotides are TGTGCCAGCGGAAAAGACACTGAAGCTTTCTTT. The encoded protein is CASGKDTEAFF.

This clone was counted a few times. V and J are TRBV11-3 and TRBJ2-3; D remains ambiguous. Trimming removed 4 bases at V and 6 bases at J, with 11 bases between. The CDR3 totals 13 residues. Germline assignment: CDR1 SGHNT and CDR2 YENEEA. As DNA, the CDR3 is TGTGCCAGCAGCTGGAGACACGCGGATACGCAGTATTTT. Translated: CASSWRHADTQYF.

The chain uses TRBV5-6 and TRBJ1-6, with TRBD1 matching over 11 bases. After removal of 4 bases from V and 7 bases from J, the junction contained 4 bases not matched to a gene. CDR1 is SGHDT and CDR2 is YYEEEE in the germline V gene. This CDR3 region has 15 residues. This CDR3 reads CASSTRTGGNSPLHF. The DNA for the CDR3 is TGTGCCAGCAGCACCCGGACAGGGGGCAATTCACCCCTCCACTTT.

This clone was observed a few times. This CDR3 is also generated by other DNA sequences in the sample. This chain links TRBV10-3 with TRBJ1-1, with 7 nucleotides matching TRBD1. V was pared by 0 bases and J by 5 bases, with 3 bases of the junction left unmatched. Per the germline V gene, CDR1 is ENHRY and CDR2 is SYGVKD. The CDR3 sequence is 14 residues long. The CDR3 protein is CAISESTGRTEAFF. The CDR3 DNA is TGTGCCATCAGTGAGTCGACAGGGAGAACTGAAGCTTTCTTT.

This chain joins TRBV29-1 and TRBJ1-3; D remains unclear. The CDR3 length is 16 residues. Germline V gives CDR1 SQVTM, CDR2 ANQGSEA. The ends were cut back, 4 bases at V and 0 bases at J, with 16 bases in the middle. CDR3 nucleotide sequence: TGCAGCGTTGTACATAGAGAAGGGCACTCTGGAAACACCATATATTTT. This encodes CSVVHREGHSGNTIYF.

The J gene is TRBJ1-1, the V gene TRBV5-1; D remains ambiguous. Trimming cost V 0 bases and J 9 bases, with 6 bases left between them. Germline V lookup: CDR1 SGHRS, CDR2 YFSETQ. There are 11 residues in the CDR3. The DNA of the CDR3 is TGCGCCAGCAGCTTGGAGAGTAAAGCTTTCTTT. Residues: CASSLESKAFF.

This clone was detected a few times. V is TRBV2 and J is TRBJ1-6; maybe TRBD1 (5 bases). CDR3 length: 16 residues. Germline lookup yields CDR1 SNHLY and CDR2 FYNNEI. Trimming removed 4 bases from V and 9 bases from J, with 19 bases in between. The CDR3 loop reads CASSGDLGDRSSPLHF. The CDR3 bases are TGTGCCAGCAGTGGGGATCTCGGGGACCGATCTTCACCCCTCCACTTT.

This clone occurred a few times. The genes are TRBV7-8 and TRBJ2-5; D gene unclear. This CDR3 is 13 amino acids long. The V end was cut by 2 bases, the J end by 3 bases, with 7 bases between. CDR1 SGHVS and CDR2 FQNEAQ come from the germline V gene. CDR3 sequence (DNA): TGTGCCAGCAGCTTAAGGCAGGAAGAGACCCAGTACTTC. Residues: CASSLRQEETQYF.

A word on this clone: Distinct nucleotide sequences in the sample also encode this CDR3. The chain carries TRBV5-1 and TRBJ2-5; TRBD1 might be the D (6 bases). V was pared by 3 bases and J by 3 bases, with 9 bases between. This CDR3 contains 13 residues. Germline-derived CDR1 and CDR2 are SGHRS and YFSETQ. The CDR3 nucleotides read TGCGCCAGCAGCTCGTCAGGGGAAGAGACCCAGTACTTC. Encoded protein: CASSSSGEETQYF.